This TCR beta chain comes out of a study of blood T cell repertoires in COVID-19. In the original analysis: Quantification of nucleated cells was approximated via reference gene primer amplification. The data were produced by immunoSEQ multiplex PCR, yet TCRdb's version contains in-frame clones alone and is incomplete. For V, J and clone size, that table is used; D and trimming come from the DNA. This sample has 150,000 to 200,000 clones, with about 81% found just once. The CDR3 extends over 15 amino acids. V was clipped by 1 base and J by 7 bases; unmatched bases: 6. Germline values: CDR1 LGHNA, CDR2 YNFKEQ.

The V call is TRBV4-2, the J call TRBJ1-4; 7 bases align to TRBD1. This clonotype was obtained from an elderly woman with COVID-19, enrolled during active disease. The sample was peripheral blood. CDR3 nucleotides: TGTGCCAGCAGCCAAGTTACAGGGGAGGCTGAAAAACTGTTTTTT. Translation gives CASSQVTGEAEKLFF.